One sample yielded the 6 T cell receptor beta chains listed below, sequenced in a study of shared clonotypes between healthy human individuals. Using immunoSEQ multiplex PCR, the repertoire was profiled, and TCRdb retains in-frame clones only, with some absent. The sample holds fewer than 2.5 million clones, approximately 93% seen once. Sequenced sample: naive CD4+ T cells from PBMCs. As to subset: CD45RA+ positively selected. These receptors came from a man aged 18 to 29 in good health. Some clones in this sample may be carry-over from other donors' samples.

The chain combines TRBV2 with TRBJ2-1; D possibly corresponds to TRBD2 (5 bases). CDR3 length equals 13 residues. Germline V gene sequence: CDR1 SNHLY, CDR2 FYNNEI. Trimming left V 3 bases short and J 4 bases short, with 7 bases between. For the CDR3, the DNA is TGTGCCAGCAGTGAGGAGGTATACAATGAGCAGTTCTTC. Translating gives CASSEEVYNEQFF.

The sample holds one count of this clone. The chain employs TRBV19 and TRBJ1-5; 7 nucleotides agree with TRBD1. The CDR3 has 15 amino acids. The germline CDR1 and CDR2 sequences are LNHDA and SQIVND (reference sequence). J gave up 3 bases and V 6 bases, and 8 bases lay outside the gene matches. The CDR3 is CASSMTGLDNQPQHF. The CDR3 DNA reads as TGTGCCAGTAGCATGACAGGGCTGGACAATCAGCCCCAGCATTTT.

With respect to this clone: The sample carries other DNA sequences with the same CDR3. The chain carries TRBV28 and TRBJ1-2, with unresolved D. Trimming cost V 3 bases and J 2 bases, with 10 bases left between them. This CDR3 region has 14 residues. Germline V lookup: CDR1 MDHEN, CDR2 SYDVKM. Here the CDR3 DNA reads TGTGCCAGCAGTTTGCCCGACGGGAACTATGGCTACACCTTC. Protein: CASSLPDGNYGYTF.

This clone appeared a few times. The rearrangement joins TRBV15 to TRBJ1-2; TRBD1 matches at 8 bases. The V segment lost 3 bases and the J segment 0 bases; nucleotides outside the gene matches: 3. The CDR3 sequence is 15 residues long. CDR1 LNHNV and CDR2 YYDKDF come from the germline V gene (reference sequence). CDR3 sequence (DNA): TGTGCCACCAGCAGGGGGACAGGACCTAACTATGGCTACACCTTC. Translating it yields CATSRGTGPNYGYTF.

The CDR3 region is CASSPEGANYGYTF. DNA of the CDR3: TGCGCCAGCAGCCCAGAGGGGGCGAACTATGGCTACACCTTC. V gene TRBV5-1 combines with J gene TRBJ1-2, with 7 bases identical to TRBD1. The CDR3 consists of 14 residues. The germline V gene has CDR1 SGHRS and CDR2 YFSETQ. The V gene end was trimmed by 4 bases and the J gene end by 2 bases; junction bases not matched to a gene: 5.

The chain carries TRBV5-1 and TRBJ2-4; no reliable D call. CDR1 and CDR2 from the germline V gene are SGHRS and YFSETQ. The CDR3 length is 15 residues. V was pared by 0 bases and J by 3 bases, with 10 bases between. CDR3 nucleotides: TGCGCCAGCAGCTTGGGTTCTGTCGGCAAAAACATTCAGTACTTC. It specifies CASSLGSVGKNIQYF.